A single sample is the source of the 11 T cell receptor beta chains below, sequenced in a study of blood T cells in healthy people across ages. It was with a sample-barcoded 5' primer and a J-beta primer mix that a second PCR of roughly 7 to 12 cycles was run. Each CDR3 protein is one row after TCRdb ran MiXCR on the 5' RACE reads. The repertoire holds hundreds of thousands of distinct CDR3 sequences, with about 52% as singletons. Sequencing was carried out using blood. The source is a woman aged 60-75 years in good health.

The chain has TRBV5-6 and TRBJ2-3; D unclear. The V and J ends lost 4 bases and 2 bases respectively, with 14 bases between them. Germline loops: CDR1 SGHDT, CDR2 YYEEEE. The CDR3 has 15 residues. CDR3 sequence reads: CASSPGLRSTDTQYF. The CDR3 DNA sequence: TGTGCCAGCAGCCCGGGCCTCAGATCCACAGATACGCAGTATTTT.

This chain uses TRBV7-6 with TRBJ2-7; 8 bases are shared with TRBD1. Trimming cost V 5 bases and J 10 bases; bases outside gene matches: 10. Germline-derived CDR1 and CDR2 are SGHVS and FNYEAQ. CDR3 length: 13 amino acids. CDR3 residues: CASSPGTGRPQYF. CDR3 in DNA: TGTGCCAGCAGCCCCGGGACAGGACGTCCTCAGTACTTC.

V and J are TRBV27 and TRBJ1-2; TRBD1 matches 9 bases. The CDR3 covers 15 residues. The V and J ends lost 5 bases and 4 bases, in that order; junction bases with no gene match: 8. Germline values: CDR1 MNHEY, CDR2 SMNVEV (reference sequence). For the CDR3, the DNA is TGTGCCAGCAGTCCCCGACAGGGGGAAGGCTATGGCTACACCTTC. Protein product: CASSPRQGEGYGYTF.

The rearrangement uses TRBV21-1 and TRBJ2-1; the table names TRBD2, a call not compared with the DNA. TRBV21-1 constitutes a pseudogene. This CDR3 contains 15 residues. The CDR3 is CASSTTSPGYNEQFF. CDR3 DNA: TGTGCCAGCAGCACGACTAGCCCGGGGTACAATGAGCAGTTCTTC.

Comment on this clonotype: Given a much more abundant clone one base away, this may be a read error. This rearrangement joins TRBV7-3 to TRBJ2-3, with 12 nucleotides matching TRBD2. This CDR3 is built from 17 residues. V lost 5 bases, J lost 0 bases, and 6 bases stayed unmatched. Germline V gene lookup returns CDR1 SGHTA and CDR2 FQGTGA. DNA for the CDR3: TGTGCCAGCAGCCCAGGACTAGCGGGGCTTAGCACAGATACGCAGTATTTT. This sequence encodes CASSPGLAGLSTDTQYF.

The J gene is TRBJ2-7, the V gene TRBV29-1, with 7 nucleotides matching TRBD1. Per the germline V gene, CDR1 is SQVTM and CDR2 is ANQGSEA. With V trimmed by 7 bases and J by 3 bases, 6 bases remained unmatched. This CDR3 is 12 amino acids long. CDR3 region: CSARTGFYEQYF. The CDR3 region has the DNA TGCAGCGCCCGGACAGGATTCTACGAGCAGTACTTC.

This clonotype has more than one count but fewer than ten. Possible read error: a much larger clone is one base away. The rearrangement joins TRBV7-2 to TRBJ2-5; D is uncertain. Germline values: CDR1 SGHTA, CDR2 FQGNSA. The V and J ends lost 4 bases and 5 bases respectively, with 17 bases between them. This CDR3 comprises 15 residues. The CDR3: CASSCSTSGRETQYF. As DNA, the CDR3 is TGTGCCAGCAGCTGTAGTACTTCCGGGCGGGAGACCCAGTACTTC. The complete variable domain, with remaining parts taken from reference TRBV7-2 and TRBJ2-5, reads GAGVSQSPSNKVTEKGKDVELRCDPISGHTALYWYRQSLGQGLEFLIYFQGNSAPDKSGLPSDRFSAERTGGSVSTLTIQRTQQEDSAVYLCASSCSTSGRETQYFGPGTRLLVL.

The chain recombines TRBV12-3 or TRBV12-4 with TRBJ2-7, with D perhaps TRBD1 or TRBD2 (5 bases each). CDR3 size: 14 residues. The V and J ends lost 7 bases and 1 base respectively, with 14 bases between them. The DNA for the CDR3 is TGTGCCAGCACGCCCTGGGACGCATCCTACGAGCAGTACTTC. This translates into CASTPWDASYEQYF.

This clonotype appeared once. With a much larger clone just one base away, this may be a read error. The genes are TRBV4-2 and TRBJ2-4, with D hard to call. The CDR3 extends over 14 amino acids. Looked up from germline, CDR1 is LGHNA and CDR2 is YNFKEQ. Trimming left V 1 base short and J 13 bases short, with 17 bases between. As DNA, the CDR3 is TGTGCCAGCAGCCAAGCCTCGGATCAGCTCGGGCAGTACTTC. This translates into CASSQASDQLGQYF.

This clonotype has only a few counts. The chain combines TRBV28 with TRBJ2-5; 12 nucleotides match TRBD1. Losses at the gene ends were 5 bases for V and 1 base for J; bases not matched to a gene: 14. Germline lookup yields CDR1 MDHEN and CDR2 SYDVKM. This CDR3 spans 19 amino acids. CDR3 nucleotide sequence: TGTGCCAGCAGTCGCCGACGCTCCGGGACAGGGGGCTTCCAAGAGACCCAGTACTTC. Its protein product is CASSRRRSGTGGFQETQYF.

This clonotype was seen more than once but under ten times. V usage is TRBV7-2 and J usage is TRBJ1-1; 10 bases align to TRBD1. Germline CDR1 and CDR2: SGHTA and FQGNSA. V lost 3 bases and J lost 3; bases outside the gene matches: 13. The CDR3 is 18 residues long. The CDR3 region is CASSFRSTGGAGDTEAFF. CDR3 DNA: TGTGCCAGCAGCTTTAGATCGACAGGGGGCGCTGGGGACACTGAAGCTTTCTTT.